The source of this TCR beta chain is a study of glioma-infiltrating T cells. Amplification of TCR alpha and beta CDR3 regions from RNA used iRepertoire nested multiplex PCR. Input was about 100-450 ng of tissue mRNA or PBMC total RNA. TCRdb reanalysed the multiplex PCR reads using MiXCR and keeps one entry per CDR3 protein. The sample carries roughly 40,000 distinct CDR3 sequences, approximately 20% recorded once. Regarding the study as a whole: Gliomas, especially low-grade, showed above-expected tissue-blood divergence; non-neoplastic patients showed below. CDR3 overlap between tissue and blood was very small.

This clonotype was counted ten times or more. Its specificity is not known. The CDR3 has 13 residues. Germline V lookup: CDR1 SGHRS, CDR2 YFSETQ. V was clipped by 4 bases and J by 4 bases, with 9 bases between them. The source material was glioma tissue, nonneoplastic brain tissue, or PBMCs (not recorded which). This receptor was identified in a human donor with low-grade glioma or glioblastoma, undergoing nonglioma brain surgery, or in good health (not recorded which). The genes are TRBV5-1 and TRBJ2-1; D is tentatively TRBD1 or TRBD2 (5 bases each). CDR3 DNA sequence: TGCGCCAGCAGCCTGGGACCTTACAATGAGCAGTTCTTC. Translation: CASSLGPYNEQFF.